Listed below are T cell receptor beta chains from one sample, sequenced in a study of T cell responses to AZD1222 COVID-19 vaccine. Sequencing used immunoSEQ multiplex PCR; TCRdb keeps in-frame clones, though not all of them. The data contain around 150,000 clones, 80% to 95% of them singletons. Material: peripheral blood, obtained 28 days after the second AZD1222 dose. Source of these receptors: an adult who received the AZD1222 COVID-19 vaccine. CDR3s include the opening cysteine and the closing phenylalanine or tryptophan. The order of the fields is V gene, J gene, D gene, clone size, CDR3 protein, CDR3 DNA. A D gene is named only where the DNA matches it firmly. The listing skips clone size in some rows; elsewhere it reads once, few, many or a size class.

TRBV9	TRBJ2-7	TRBD1	NA	CASSALGQGWYEQYF	TGTGCCAGCAGCGCCCTGGGACAGGGCTGGTACGAGCAGTACTTC
TRBV28	TRBJ1-2	NA	NA	CASSRAAEPYYTF	TGTGCCAGCAGCCGAGCGGCAGAACCCTACTACACCTTC
TRBV28	TRBJ2-5	TRBD2	NA	CASSLRGLPMETQYF	TGTGCCAGCAGTTTACGGGGACTACCCATGGAGACCCAGTACTTC
TRBV2	TRBJ1-1	NA	NA	CASSMRVGAFF	TGTGCCAGCAGCATGAGGGTGGGAGCTTTCTTT
TRBV7-2	TRBJ2-7	NA	NA	CASSLFTGAKYEQYF	TGTGCCAGCAGCTTATTCACGGGGGCAAAATACGAGCAGTACTTC
TRBV5-1	TRBJ2-5	TRBD2	NA	CASSRDRGLAVKETQYF	TGCGCCAGCAGCCGCGACCGAGGACTAGCGGTCAAAGAGACCCAGTACTTC
TRBV28	TRBJ1-1	NA	once	CASSWDTWNTEAFF	TGTGCCAGCAGTTGGGACACCTGGAACACTGAAGCTTTCTTT
TRBV30	TRBJ2-3	TRBD2	NA	CAYITSGGGDTQYF	TGTGCCTACATCACTAGCGGGGGGGGTGATACGCAGTATTTT
TRBV10-3	TRBJ1-2	NA	NA	CAIRKMGGSRPGYTF	TGTGCCATCAGAAAAATGGGGGGCTCCCGCCCTGGCTACACCTTC
TRBV5-5	TRBJ2-2	NA	once	CASSFQGTGELFF	TGTGCCAGCAGTTTCCAGGGTACCGGGGAGCTGTTTTTT
TRBV6-5	TRBJ1-5	NA	few	CASSSGSLNQPQHF	TGTGCCAGCAGCTCCGGGTCGTTAAATCAGCCCCAGCATTTT
TRBV7-2	TRBJ2-7	NA	NA	CASGRETYEQYF	TGTGCCAGCGGCAGAGAAACCTACGAGCAGTACTTC
TRBV9	TRBJ1-2	NA	NA	CASSVTGAGGYTF	TGTGCCAGCAGCGTAACAGGTGCGGGTGGCTACACCTTC
TRBV7-8	TRBJ1-4	NA	NA	CASSFQASIRQVKNEKLFF	TGTGCCAGCAGCTTCCAGGCGTCAATTCGGCAGGTCAAGAATGAAAAACTGTTTTTT
TRBV6-5	TRBJ2-2	NA	NA	CASTRLGTGELFF	TGTGCCAGCACCCGGTTGGGCACCGGGGAGCTGTTTTTT
TRBV6-5	TRBJ1-5	NA	NA	CASSYRGSWGQPQHF	TGTGCCAGCAGTTACAGGGGCTCGTGGGGACAGCCCCAGCATTTT
TRBV11-2	TRBJ1-6	NA	once	CASSPTHARSPLHF	TGTGCCAGCAGCCCAACACATGCGAGGTCACCCCTCCACTTT
TRBV6-6	TRBJ1-2	NA	NA	CASSGASDGNYGYTF	TGTGCCAGCAGTGGGGCCTCGGATGGAAACTATGGCTACACCTTC
TRBV27	TRBJ1-2	NA	NA	CASSPRLTDYGYTF	TGTGCCAGCAGTCCCCGATTGACAGACTATGGCTACACCTTC
TRBV7-2	TRBJ1-6	NA	NA	CASSFSSGTHSPLHF	TGTGCCAGCAGCTTTTCATCCGGGACCCATTCACCCCTCCACTTT
TRBV2	TRBJ2-5	TRBD1	few	CASRLTTGAQETQYF	TGTGCCAGCAGGCTTACGACAGGGGCTCAAGAGACCCAGTACTTC
TRBV6-5	TRBJ1-6	TRBD1	NA	CASSYWAGGGYSPLHF	TGTGCCAGCAGTTACTGGGCAGGGGGCGGGTACTCACCCCTCCACTTT
TRBV19	TRBJ1-2	TRBD1	NA	CASHNRGTVNYGYTF	TGTGCCAGTCACAACCGGGGGACAGTGAACTATGGCTACACCTTC
TRBV3-1/TRBV3-2	TRBJ1-6	NA	NA	CASSQHSGGISPLHF	TGTGCCAGCAGCCAGCATAGCGGGGGGATTTCACCCCTCCACTTT
TRBV7-9	TRBJ2-1	NA	NA	CASSFNDNEQFF	TGTGCCAGCAGCTTTAACGACAATGAGCAGTTCTTC
TRBV18	TRBJ2-7	NA	few	CASSRGIEEQYF	TGTGCCAGCTCACGGGGAATAGAAGAGCAGTACTTC
TRBV6-1	TRBJ2-1	NA	NA	CASSESGLNEQFF	TGTGCCAGCAGTGAATCAGGGCTTAATGAGCAGTTCTTC
TRBV19	TRBJ1-1	NA	NA	CASSSTKFAGGWTEAFF	TGTGCCAGTAGTAGCACAAAGTTTGCGGGGGGTTGGACTGAAGCTTTCTTT
TRBV30	TRBJ2-5	NA	NA	CAWSVLGKTQYF	TGTGCCTGGAGTGTCTTAGGAAAGACCCAGTACTTC
TRBV3-1/TRBV3-2	TRBJ2-5	TRBD1	NA	CASSQPGTGWETQYF	TGTGCCAGCAGCCAACCCGGGACAGGGTGGGAGACCCAGTACTTC
TRBV6-6	TRBJ1-2	NA	NA	CASSPGSYGYTF	TGTGCCAGCAGTCCCGGGAGTTATGGCTACACCTTC
TRBV7-3	TRBJ2-3	TRBD1	NA	CASSFGQAADTQYF	TGTGCCAGCAGCTTCGGACAGGCCGCAGATACGCAGTATTTT
TRBV5-1	TRBJ1-1	NA	NA	CASSLDIAMNTEAFF	TGCGCCAGCAGCTTGGATATAGCAATGAACACTGAAGCTTTCTTT
TRBV11-1	TRBJ1-1	NA	NA	CASSSPDRNTEAFF	TGTGCCAGCAGCTCCCCGGACAGGAACACTGAAGCTTTCTTT
TRBV5-6	TRBJ2-7	NA	NA	CASSLGSSYEQYF	TGTGCCAGCAGCTTGGGGAGCTCCTACGAGCAGTACTTC
TRBV28	TRBJ1-3	NA	NA	CASNSGTIFGTIYF	TGTGCCAGCAACTCAGGGACAATTTTCGGCACCATATATTTT
TRBV10-3	TRBJ2-5	TRBD1	NA	CAISEGTGWQETQYF	TGTGCCATCAGTGAGGGGACAGGGTGGCAAGAGACCCAGTACTTC
TRBV7-9	TRBJ1-1	NA	once	CASSPPLLGRRLMNTEAFF	TGTGCCAGCAGCCCACCCCTTTTGGGACGGAGGCTAATGAACACTGAAGCTTTCTTT
TRBV3-1/TRBV3-2	TRBJ1-2	NA	NA	CASSQEGRTNGYTF	TGTGCCAGCAGCCAAGAAGGCAGGACGAATGGCTACACCTTC
TRBV6-5	TRBJ2-7	TRBD1	NA	CASRSTGIYEQYF	TGTGCCAGCAGATCGACAGGGATCTACGAGCAGTACTTC
TRBV7-9	TRBJ1-1	NA	NA	CASSNNRGAFF	TGTGCCAGCAGCAACAATAGGGGAGCTTTCTTT
TRBV7-9	TRBJ2-1	NA	NA	CASSLGGDEQFF	TGTGCCAGCAGCTTAGGGGGAGATGAGCAGTTCTTC
TRBV6-5	TRBJ1-1	NA	NA	CASTPNRYTEAFF	TGTGCCAGCACCCCGAACAGATACACTGAAGCTTTCTTT
TRBV28	TRBJ1-1	TRBD1	NA	CASSTGQGTTEAFF	TGTGCCAGCAGTACGGGACAGGGAACGACTGAAGCTTTCTTT
TRBV9	TRBJ2-7	TRBD1	NA	CASSPGQGSLYEQYF	TGTGCCAGCAGTCCTGGACAGGGAAGCCTCTACGAGCAGTACTTC
TRBV9	TRBJ2-1	TRBD2	NA	CASSGTSGAYNEQFF	TGTGCCAGCAGCGGGACTAGCGGGGCTTACAATGAGCAGTTCTTC
TRBV7-9	TRBJ2-1	TRBD2	NA	CASSSGTSGNEQFF	TGTGCCAGCAGTTCGGGGACTAGCGGTAATGAGCAGTTCTTC
TRBV20-1	TRBJ2-3	TRBD2	NA	CSASRASGGSDTQYF	TGCAGTGCTAGTAGGGCTAGCGGGGGTTCAGATACGCAGTATTTT
TRBV5-1	TRBJ1-1	NA	NA	CASSLEFRGNTEAFF	TGCGCCAGCAGCTTGGAGTTTCGAGGGAACACTGAAGCTTTCTTT
TRBV3-1/TRBV3-2	TRBJ1-5	NA	NA	CASSQEGQPQHF	TGTGCCAGCAGCCAAGAGGGTCAGCCCCAGCATTTT
TRBV10-3	TRBJ1-1	NA	NA	CAISPDSLNTEAFF	TGTGCCATCAGCCCGGACAGCCTGAACACTGAAGCTTTCTTT
TRBV11-2	TRBJ1-1	NA	NA	CASSFTQNTEAFF	TGTGCCAGCAGCTTCACACAGAACACTGAAGCTTTCTTT
TRBV19	TRBJ2-2	NA	NA	CASSIHDTGELFF	TGTGCCAGTAGTATACATGACACCGGGGAGCTGTTTTTT